Below, one TCR beta chain is given with its context. The entry originates in a study of CD8+ T cells in alopecia areata. About the research overall: Tofacitinib was taken orally by treated patients, and the dose was 5 to 10 mg twice daily.

This CDR3 has 16 residues. V shed 0 bases and J 1 base; nucleotides not matched to a gene: 2. Extracted RNA was reverse transcribed into cDNA, the sequencing template. Assay: immunoSEQ multiplex PCR; the TCRdb copy retains only in-frame clones and omits some. The sample consists of approximately 65,000 clones, 40% to 50% of them appearing once. This sample comprised CD8+ T cells sorted from blood, obtained at week 0. The receptor was derived from a human donor with alopecia areata. J is TRBJ2-5 and V is TRBV23-1; TRBD1 matches at 10 bases. TRBV23-1 is placed among ORFs of uncertain function. CDR3 region: CASSQSGTGVQETQYF. In DNA form, the CDR3 reads TGCGCCAGCAGTCAATCCGGGACAGGGGTCCAAGAGACCCAGTACTTC.